This TCR beta chain was sequenced during a study of shared clonotypes between healthy human individuals. Notes on the study in general: The diversity represented, both genetic and in exposure history, was limited by few donors.

Generated by immunoSEQ multiplex PCR, the TCRdb table keeps only in-frame clones and is missing some. The sample lists around 530,000 clones, around 80% seen once, with 12% in the top ten. Remarks on this clone: What it recognizes is unknown.

The TCR originated in a woman aged 40 to 50 in good health. Some clones in this sample may be carry-over from other donors' samples. The sample taken for sequencing was PBMCs.

CDR3 amino acids: CASSGWAGGTDTQYF. The CDR3 nucleotides are TGTGCCAGCAGCGGATGGGCGGGAGGCACAGATACGCAGTATTTT. The chain recombines TRBV9 with TRBJ2-3, with 7 bases fitting TRBD2. The CDR3 runs 15 residues. In germline, CDR1 is SGDLS, CDR2 YYNGEE. V gave up 3 bases and J gave up 1 base; unmatched junction bases: 5.